This TCR beta chain was documented in a study of T cell repertoires in cytomegalovirus infection. Study information: In the study, CMV epitopes included recently identified HLA-C-restricted and well-studied HLA-B-restricted ones. Through public TCR beta signatures, both CMV infection and matching HLA type were indicated. Study-level findings and limits: The study found HLA-C-restricted CMV-specific TCR beta clonotypes dominating the ex vivo response. Cumulative public TCR beta family frequency identified carriers of CMV plus the relevant HLA.

TCRdb re-derived calls from the reads in MiXCR, one entry per CDR3 protein. Among 450,000 to 550,000 distinct CDR3 sequences listed, approximately 46% were seen once. The CDR3 is 14 residues long. Trimming took 0 bases from V and 0 from J, leaving 7 bases between them. Germline V CDR1 and CDR2: SGDLS, YYNGEE. About this clonotype itself: Its antigen is still unknown.

This material consisted of cultured PBMCs, taken from culture after CMV antigen stimulation. The rearrangement uses TRBV9 and TRBJ2-7; D call uncertain. This TCR was recovered from a human donor in good health (CMV status not recorded). Some clones in this sample may be carry-over from other donors' samples. CDR3 loop: CASSVAVSSYEQYF. The CDR3 DNA sequence: TGTGCCAGCAGCGTAGCAGTCAGCTCCTACGAGCAGTACTTC.